This TCR beta chain was captured in a study of cytomegalovirus exposure and HLA in healthy donors. Findings and caveats of the study: HLA-A and HLA-B allele assignments for most subjects were reportedly predicted accurately using TCR beta sequences. Both high specificity and high sensitivity reportedly marked the classifier's diagnosis of cytomegalovirus status. An Asian-associated ancestry cluster reportedly showed fewer N-insertions than the roughly 670-donor mean in a later analysis.

Notes on this clone: The antigen is unknown.

V lost 4 bases to trimming and J lost 1 base, with 17 bases between them. Germline-derived CDR1 and CDR2 are SGHTA and FQGTGA. CDR3 length: 16 residues. The PCR employed 60 Vbeta primers together with 13 Jbeta primers. Profiling relied on immunoSEQ multiplex PCR, and the TCRdb table lists in-frame clones only, not all of them. Of 95,000 to 150,000 clones listed, more than 60% are singletons. The gene calls are TRBV7-3 and TRBJ2-7; D is possibly TRBD2 (7 bases). This clonotype was sampled from a man aged 40-49 years in good health and CMV-seropositive. The source material was PBMCs. The DNA of the CDR3 is TGTGCCAGCAGCTCCTCGGGGGGCGCAGTGTCCTACGAGCAGTACTTC. Protein: CASSSSGGAVSYEQYF.